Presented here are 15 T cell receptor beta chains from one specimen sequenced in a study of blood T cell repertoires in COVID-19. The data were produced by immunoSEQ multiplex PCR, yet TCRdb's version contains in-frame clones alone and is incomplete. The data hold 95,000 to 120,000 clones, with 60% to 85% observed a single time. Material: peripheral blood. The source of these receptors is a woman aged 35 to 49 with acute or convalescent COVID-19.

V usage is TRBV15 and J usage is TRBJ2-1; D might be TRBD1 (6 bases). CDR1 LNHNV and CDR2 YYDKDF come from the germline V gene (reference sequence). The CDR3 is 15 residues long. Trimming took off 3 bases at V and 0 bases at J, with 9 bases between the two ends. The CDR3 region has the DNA TGTGCCACCAGCAGCGGACAGAACTCCTACAATGAGCAGTTCTTC. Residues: CATSSGQNSYNEQFF.

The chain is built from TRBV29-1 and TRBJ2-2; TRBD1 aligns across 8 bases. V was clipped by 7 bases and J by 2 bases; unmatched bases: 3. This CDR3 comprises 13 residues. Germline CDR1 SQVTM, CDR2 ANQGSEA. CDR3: CSADRGNTGELFF. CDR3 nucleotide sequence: TGCAGCGCTGACAGGGGTAACACCGGGGAGCTGTTTTTT.

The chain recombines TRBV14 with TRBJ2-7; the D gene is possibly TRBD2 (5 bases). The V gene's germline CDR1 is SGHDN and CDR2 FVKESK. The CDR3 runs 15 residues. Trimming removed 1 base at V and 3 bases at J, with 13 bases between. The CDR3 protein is CASSQGAGGGYEQYF. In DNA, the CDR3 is TGTGCCAGCAGCCAAGGGGCAGGTGGAGGCTACGAGCAGTACTTC.

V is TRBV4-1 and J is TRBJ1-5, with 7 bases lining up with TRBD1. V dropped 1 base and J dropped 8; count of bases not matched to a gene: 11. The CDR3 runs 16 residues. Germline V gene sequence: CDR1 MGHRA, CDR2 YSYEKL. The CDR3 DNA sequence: TGCGCCAGCAGCCAAGGTCCGGACAGGCCAGGGGAGCCCCAGCATTTT. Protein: CASSQGPDRPGEPQHF.

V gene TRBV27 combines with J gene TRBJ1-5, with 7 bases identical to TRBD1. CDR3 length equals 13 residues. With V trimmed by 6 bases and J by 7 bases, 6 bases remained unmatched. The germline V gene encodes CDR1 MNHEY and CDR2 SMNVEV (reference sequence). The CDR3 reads CASRSLTGQPQHF. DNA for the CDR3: TGTGCCAGCAGATCTCTGACAGGGCAGCCCCAGCATTTT.

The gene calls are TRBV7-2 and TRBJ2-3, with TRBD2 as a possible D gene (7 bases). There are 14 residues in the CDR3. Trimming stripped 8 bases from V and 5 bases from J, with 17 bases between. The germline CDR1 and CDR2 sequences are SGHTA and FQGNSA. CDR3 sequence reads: CASSGGRGRDTQYF. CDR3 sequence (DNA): TGTGCCAGCTCCGGGGGGCGGGGGAGAGATACGCAGTATTTT.

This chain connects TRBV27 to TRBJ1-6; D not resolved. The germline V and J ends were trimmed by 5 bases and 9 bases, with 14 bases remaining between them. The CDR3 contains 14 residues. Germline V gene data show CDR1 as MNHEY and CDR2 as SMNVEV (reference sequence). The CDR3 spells CASSGGVPLSPLHF. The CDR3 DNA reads TGTGCCAGCAGTGGCGGAGTTCCCCTTTCACCCCTCCACTTT.

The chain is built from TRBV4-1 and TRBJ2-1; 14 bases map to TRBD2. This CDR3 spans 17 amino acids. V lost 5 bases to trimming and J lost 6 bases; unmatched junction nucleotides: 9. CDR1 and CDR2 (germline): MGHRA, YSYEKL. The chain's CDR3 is CASSSRTSGGILNEQFF. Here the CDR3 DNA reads TGCGCCAGCAGCTCCCGGACTAGCGGGGGGATACTCAATGAGCAGTTCTTC.

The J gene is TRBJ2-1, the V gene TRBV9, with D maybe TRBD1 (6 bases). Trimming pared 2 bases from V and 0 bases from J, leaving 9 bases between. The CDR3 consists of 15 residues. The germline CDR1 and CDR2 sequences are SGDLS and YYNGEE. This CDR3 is CASSVDSSSYNEQFF. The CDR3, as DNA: TGTGCCAGCAGCGTGGACAGTAGCTCCTACAATGAGCAGTTCTTC.

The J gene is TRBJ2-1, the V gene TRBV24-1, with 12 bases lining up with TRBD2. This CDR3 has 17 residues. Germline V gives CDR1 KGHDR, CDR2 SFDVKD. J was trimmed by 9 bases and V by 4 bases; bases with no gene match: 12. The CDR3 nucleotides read TGTGCCACCAGTGACCCCGCTCTAGCGGGGGGGCCTGGTGAGCAGTTCTTC. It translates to CATSDPALAGGPGEQFF.

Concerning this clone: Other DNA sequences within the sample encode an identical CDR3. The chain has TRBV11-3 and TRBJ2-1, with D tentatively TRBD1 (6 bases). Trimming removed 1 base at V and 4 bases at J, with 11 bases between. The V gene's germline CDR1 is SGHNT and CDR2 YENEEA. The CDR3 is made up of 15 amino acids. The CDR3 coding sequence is TGTGCCAGCAGCTTAGGCCAGGGGAGTTACAATGAGCAGTTCTTC. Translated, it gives CASSLGQGSYNEQFF.

Here the CDR3 reads CASSQTGATEAFF. In nucleotides, the CDR3 is TGTGCCAGCAGCCAAACAGGAGCCACTGAAGCTTTCTTT. The chain couples TRBV3-1 (or the pseudogene TRBV3-2) to TRBJ1-1, with a possible D match to TRBD1 (5 bases). V lost 2 bases, J lost 4 bases, and 8 bases lay in between. Germline V gives CDR1 LGHDT, CDR2 YNNKEL (reference sequence). The CDR3 has 13 amino acids.

The CDR3 DNA is TGTGCCAGTAGTCCTAGAACGAACACCGGGGAGCTGTTTTTT. Protein product: CASSPRTNTGELFF. The rearrangement uses TRBV19 and TRBJ2-2; D not certain. Trimming took 5 bases from V and 0 from J, leaving 7 bases between them. CDR3 length: 14 amino acids. Germline V gene data show CDR1 as LNHDA and CDR2 as SQIVND (reference sequence).

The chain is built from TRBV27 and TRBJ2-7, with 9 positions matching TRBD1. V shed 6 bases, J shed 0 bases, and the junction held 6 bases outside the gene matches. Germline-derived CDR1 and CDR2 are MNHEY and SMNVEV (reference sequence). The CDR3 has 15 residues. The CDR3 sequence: CASSSGQGYSYEQYF. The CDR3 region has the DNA TGTGCCAGCAGCTCGGGACAGGGATACTCCTACGAGCAGTACTTC.

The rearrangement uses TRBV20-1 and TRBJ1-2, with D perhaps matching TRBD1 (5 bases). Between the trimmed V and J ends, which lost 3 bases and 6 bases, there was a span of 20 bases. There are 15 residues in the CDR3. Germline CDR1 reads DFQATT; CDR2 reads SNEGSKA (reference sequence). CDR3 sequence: CSASSISWGSDGYTF. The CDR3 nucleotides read TGCAGTGCTAGTTCAATCAGTTGGGGCTCCGATGGCTACACCTTC.